This TCR beta chain was sequenced for a study of human T cells and chemical hapten exposure. Study-wide background: Doses of diphenylcyclopropenone went to the patients' scalps weekly throughout the roughly 24-week study.

The sample's time point: patch test 3, about 24 weeks after DPC sensitization. Documented treatment: therapeutic diphenylcyclopropenone sensitization with weekly scalp DPC. Researchers sampled blood before each patch test went on. Original analysis: From approximately 25,000 to 650,000 TCRs were found per sample, with a median of approximately 100,000. TCRdb fed the RACE reads into MiXCR, producing one record per CDR3 protein. The V and J calls, along with clone size, are taken from TCRdb and not from the paper's own processing. The sample includes 150,000 to 200,000 distinct CDR3 sequences, approximately 26% of them seen just once. V was clipped by 5 bases and J by 6 bases, with 13 bases between them. Germline assignment: CDR1 SGHTA and CDR2 FQGNSA. This CDR3 has 13 residues.

The gene calls are TRBV7-2 and TRBJ1-2; perhaps TRBD1 as D (5 bases). This TCR was sampled from a woman aged 40 to 50 with alopecia areata. Some clones in this sample may be carry-over from other donors' samples. This specimen was whole blood, taken in connection with sensitization to the hapten diphenylcyclopropenone (DPC). In nucleotides, the CDR3 is TGTGCCAGCAGCCCTAATCCGGACAATGGCTACACCTTC. Translation: CASSPNPDNGYTF. Combining the CDR3 with reference TRBV7-2 and TRBJ1-2 gives the whole variable domain GAGVSQSPSNKVTEKGKDVELRCDPISGHTALYWYRQSLGQGLEFLIYFQGNSAPDKSGLPSDRFSAERTGGSVSTLTIQRTQQEDSAVYLCASSPNPDNGYTFGSGTRLTVV.